What follows is one TCR beta chain and its context. The antigen remains unidentified. Germline CDR1 SNHLY, CDR2 FYNNEI. V gave up 8 bases and J gave up 0 bases, with 8 bases separating them. The CDR3 totals 13 residues. This sample was included in a study of beta chain features in type 1 diabetes. Study observations and caveats: Whatever favoring of shorter templates PCR might show would apply equally to patients and controls. Reduced insertions and increased deletions marked VDJ junctions in type 1 diabetes patients. Cells with high TCR expression could be over-represented when cDNA is sequenced. Researchers report that Type 1 diabetes patients had moderately but significantly shorter TCRB CDR3s across all four CD4+ subsets.

Sequenced material consisted of expressed TCRB transcripts (all of the isolated RNA was reverse transcribed). Naive, central memory and regulatory T cell samples averaged about 4 million immunoSEQ reads each. Produced via immunoSEQ multiplex PCR; TCRdb's table is partial and in-frame only. This sample has hundreds of thousands of clones, with around an eighth found just once. Sample: naive CD4+ T cells from blood. The origin of this receptor is a man aged 18-30 years with type 1 diabetes. The rearrangement joins TRBV2 to TRBJ1-3; no clear D gene. The CDR3 loop reads CASRQASGNTIYF. CDR3 bases: TGTGCCAGCCGCCAGGCCTCTGGAAACACCATATATTTT.